What follows are 14 T cell receptor beta chains derived from one specimen sequenced in a study of T cell responses to AZD1222 COVID-19 vaccine. Libraries were prepared by immunoSEQ multiplex PCR; TCRdb keeps only in-frame clonotypes and omits some of them. Here the sample spans more than 70,000 clones, around 93% being singletons. This specimen consisted of peripheral blood, obtained 28 days after the second AZD1222 dose. These receptors all stem from an adult who received the AZD1222 COVID-19 vaccine.

The CDR3 reads CASSYKREYTGELFF. In DNA, the CDR3 is TGTGCCAGCAGTTATAAGCGGGAGTACACCGGGGAGCTGTTTTTT. The chain uses TRBV28 and TRBJ2-2, with 8 bases identical to TRBD2. The V and J ends lost 4 bases and 3 bases, in that order; junction bases with no gene match: 4. In germline, CDR1 is MDHEN, CDR2 SYDVKM. CDR3 length: 15 residues.

The chain recombines TRBV15 with TRBJ1-5; D possibly corresponds to TRBD1 (6 bases). Germline-derived CDR1 and CDR2 are LNHNV and YYDKDF (reference sequence). V was clipped by 6 bases and J by 8 bases, with 20 bases between them. The CDR3 is 15 residues long. CDR3 coding DNA: TGTGCCACCAGTCACAGGGATGGGGGTTTAGAGCCCCAGCATTTT. Its translation: CATSHRDGGLEPQHF. The full variable domain, in which reference TRBV15 and TRBJ1-5 provide the parts outside the CDR3, is DAMVIQNPRYQVTQFGKPVTLSCSQTLNHNVMYWYQQKSSQAPKLLFHYYDKDFNNEADTPDNFQSRRPNTSFCFLDIRSPGLGDTAMYLCATSHRDGGLEPQHFGDGTRLSIL.

The V and J genes are TRBV29-1 and TRBJ1-1, with D perhaps matching TRBD1 (5 bases). The length of the CDR3 is 13 residues. V dropped 6 bases and J dropped 1 base, with 12 bases sitting between them. The germline gives CDR1 SQVTM, CDR2 ANQGSEA. The DNA for the CDR3 is TGCAGCGTCCCAGGGTTTGGGAACACTGAAGCTTTCTTT. Translated, it gives CSVPGFGNTEAFF.

This clone occurred a few times. The chain uses TRBV7-6 and TRBJ1-3, with D unresolved. The germline V gene has CDR1 SGHVS and CDR2 FNYEAQ. V lost 5 bases and J lost 0, with 14 bases in between. The CDR3 extends over 16 amino acids. The CDR3 DNA reads TGTGCCAGCAGCCGGCGGGAGCCGACCTCTGGAAACACCATATATTTT. Protein sequence: CASSRREPTSGNTIYF.

This clone was observed once. The chain combines TRBV5-6 with TRBJ2-5; 13 nucleotides agree with TRBD2. The CDR3 is 17 residues long. The V gene's germline CDR1 is SGHDT and CDR2 YYEEEE. Trimming cost V 3 bases and J 4 bases; bases outside gene matches: 9. The DNA for the CDR3 is TGTGCCAGCAGCTCGGGACTAGCGGGAAAGGACGGAGAGACCCAGTACTTC. Translation: CASSSGLAGKDGETQYF.

The gene calls are TRBV4-3 and TRBJ2-1; D is ambiguous. V was clipped by 0 bases and J by 9 bases, with 12 bases between them. CDR1 is LGHNA, CDR2 YSLEER, per germline. This CDR3 contains 14 residues. The CDR3 DNA is TGCGCCAGCAGCCAAGATAGTGGGGTCGGTGAGCAGTTCTTC. Translating it yields CASSQDSGVGEQFF.

The genes are TRBV12-3 or TRBV12-4 and TRBJ1-4; D gene uncertain. Trimming pared 1 base from V and 6 bases from J, leaving 0 bases between. This CDR3 has 11 residues. DNA for the CDR3: TGTGCCAGCAGTTTAGATGAAAAACTGTTTTTT. Translating it yields CASSLDEKLFF.

V usage is TRBV9 and J usage is TRBJ1-2; D ambiguous. Germline V gene sequence: CDR1 SGDLS, CDR2 YYNGEE. V gave up 3 bases and J gave up 0 bases, with 9 bases separating them. The CDR3 contains 14 residues. CDR3 bases: TGTGCCAGCAGCGCACAGACTTCTAACTATGGCTACACCTTC. Protein: CASSAQTSNYGYTF.

V gene TRBV13 combines with J gene TRBJ1-4; 7 bases are shared with TRBD1. This CDR3 contains 12 residues. CDR1 and CDR2 from the germline V gene are PRHDT and FYEKMQ (reference sequence). V was clipped by 4 bases and J by 14 bases; unmatched bases: 7. The CDR3 coding sequence is TGTGCCAGCAGCTCCCAGGACAGGAGGCTGTTTTTT. As protein: CASSSQDRRLFF. Full variable domain (missing parts from reference TRBV13 and TRBJ1-4): AAGVIQSPRHLIKEKRETATLKCYPIPRHDTVYWYQQGPGQDPQFLISFYEKMQSDKGSIPDRFSAQQFSDYHSELNMSSLELGDSALYFCASSSQDRRLFFGSGTQLSVL.

The chain has TRBV2 and TRBJ2-1; 8 nucleotides match TRBD2. The germline V gene has CDR1 SNHLY and CDR2 FYNNEI. Losses at the gene ends were 5 bases for V and 0 bases for J; bases not matched to a gene: 3. The CDR3 is 15 amino acids. The CDR3 reads CASSSGTSSYNEQFF. For the CDR3, the DNA is TGTGCCAGCAGTAGTGGGACTAGCTCCTACAATGAGCAGTTCTTC.

The chain joins TRBV9 to TRBJ1-1; a possible D gene is TRBD1 (5 bases). The V end was cut by 4 bases, the J end by 1 base, with 17 bases between. The CDR3 contains 16 residues. Germline V gene data show CDR1 as SGDLS and CDR2 as YYNGEE. DNA for the CDR3: TGTGCCAGCAGCCAATCGGGCGGGGCGGGGAACACTGAAGCTTTCTTT. This codes for CASSQSGGAGNTEAFF.

This rearrangement joins TRBV9 to TRBJ2-4; D not resolved. Germline V lookup: CDR1 SGDLS, CDR2 YYNGEE. Trimming cost V 3 bases and J 4 bases, with 8 bases left between them. The CDR3 loop spans 13 amino acids. The CDR3 DNA reads as TGTGCCAGCAGCGATTCGAGAAAAAACATTCAGTACTTC. Translating it yields CASSDSRKNIQYF.

The sample holds a few counts of this clone. J is TRBJ1-2 and V is TRBV7-2; D ambiguous. CDR1 is SGHTA, CDR2 FQGNSA, per germline. The germline V and J ends were trimmed by 5 bases and 6 bases, with 16 bases remaining between them. The CDR3 is 14 amino acids. CDR3 nucleotide sequence: TGTGCCAGCAGCGACGTAGGAGGAGGTCATGGCTACACCTTC. Translating gives CASSDVGGGHGYTF.

This rearrangement joins TRBV11-3 to TRBJ2-2; D could derive from TRBD1 or TRBD2 (5 bases each). Trimming stripped 4 bases from V and 4 bases from J, with 7 bases between. CDR1 SGHNT and CDR2 YENEEA come from the germline V gene. The CDR3 contains 13 residues. CDR3 protein: CASSSGPTGELFF. The CDR3 nucleotides read TGTGCCAGCAGCTCGGGACCCACCGGGGAGCTGTTTTTT.